Described below is a single T cell receptor beta chain sequence and its context. Its matching antigen is unknown. This record belongs to a study of T cell responses to AZD1222 COVID-19 vaccine. Overall study: Researchers grouped second doses given at about 4 or about 12 weeks into one pool.

Overall study results and limits: Baseline serology detected seropositivity in only 6 or 7 AZD1222 recipients. The repertoires were collected only after the peak T cell response. Donors were largely white British and mainly female; clonal diversity was possibly underestimated.

This CDR3 has 15 amino acids. Germline-derived CDR1 and CDR2 are SGHTA and FQGTGA. The junction had 5 bases not matched to a gene; V was cut back by 4 bases and J by 6 bases. The data were produced by immunoSEQ multiplex PCR, yet TCRdb's version contains in-frame clones alone and is incomplete. The data hold about 180,000 clones, with just over 85% observed a single time. The receptor's source is an adult in good health. Material: peripheral blood, obtained on day 0 of AZD1222 vaccination. V and J are TRBV7-3 and TRBJ2-1, with 11 nucleotides matching TRBD2. The CDR3 sequence: CASSSPSGGFNEQFF. CDR3 nucleotide sequence: TGTGCCAGCAGCTCCCCTAGCGGGGGGTTCAATGAGCAGTTCTTC.